The 4 T cell receptor beta chains listed next were all sequenced from one sample in a study of shared clonotypes between healthy human individuals (dated by TCRdb to 2018 to 2021). The library was built by means of the immunoSEQ multiplex PCR assay. The immuneACCESS repertoire file appears here via TCRdb, limited to in-frame rearrangements. These files lack a portion of the clones; in checked studies, under half of the deficit traces to unresolved V genes, and the cause of the others is not known. This sample is represented by over a million clones; roughly 96% of them were singletons. Of the sample, more than 0.9% falls within the top ten clones. Sequenced input: naive CD4+ T cells sorted from blood. The meaning of the sample's cell subset or site label: CD45RA+ positively selected. These receptors were collected from a man between 25 and 39 years old in good health.

The V and J genes are TRBV12-5 and TRBJ2-3, with D perhaps TRBD1 (6 bases). The CDR3 runs to 14 residues. Looked up from germline, CDR1 is LGHNT and CDR2 is FRNRAP. Between the trimmed V and J ends, which lost 6 bases and 3 bases, there was a span of 13 bases. CDR3 nucleotide sequence: TGTGCTAGTGGCGTACAGGGTGCGACAGATACGCAGTATTTT. Translated, it gives CASGVQGATDTQYF.

The chain couples TRBV11-1 to TRBJ1-1; D may be TRBD1 (5 bases). In germline, CDR1 is SGHAT, CDR2 FQDESV (reference sequence). The CDR3 extends over 16 amino acids. Trimming shortened V by 3 bases and J by 0 bases, and 14 bases separated the two germline ends. In nucleotides, the CDR3 is TGTGCCAGCAGCTTGGGACTACGTTTTTTGAACACTGAAGCTTTCTTT. This codes for CASSLGLRFLNTEAFF.

This chain joins TRBV7-2 and TRBJ2-7; 10 bases align to TRBD2. The CDR3 spans 14 residues. CDR1 and CDR2 from the germline V gene are SGHTA and FQGNSA. Trimming at V came to 1 base and at J to 7 bases, leaving 4 bases not matched to a gene. The CDR3 loop reads CASSLVAGGAEQYF. In DNA, the CDR3 is TGTGCCAGCAGCTTAGTAGCGGGGGGCGCGGAGCAGTACTTC.

The V and J genes are TRBV4-3 and TRBJ1-5; unclear D gene. CDR3 length: 13 amino acids. Looked up from germline, CDR1 is LGHNA and CDR2 is YSLEER. The V gene lost 0 bases and the J gene lost 5 bases, with 5 bases spanning the gap. The CDR3 sequence is CASSQERDQPQHF. The CDR3 region has the DNA TGCGCCAGCAGCCAAGAGCGGGATCAGCCCCAGCATTTT.